This T cell receptor beta chain comes out of a study of blood T cells in healthy people across ages (dated by TCRdb to the mid-2010s). For the wider study: In model experiments, template switching captured about one uniquely barcoded TCR beta cDNA molecule for every two T cells. Donors of different ages were randomly distributed across sequencing lanes to avoid experimental bias. For two donors (one aged 18 to 29 and one aged 80 or older), the study analyzed two additional independent replicas of 1 million unique cDNA reads from the same blood draw. The donors were divided into four age groups: young (average around 16 years), middle-aged (around 37), aged (under 70) and long-lived (82). The study measured age-related changes in TCR beta repertoire diversity using deep sequencing normalized with unique cDNA molecular identifiers. Broader findings and caveats from the paper: As age increased, observed TCR beta diversity per million T cells dropped in a roughly linear way, and a significant reduction was already evident by age about 40. A strong correlation was found between observed TCR beta diversity and the percentage of naive T cells measured by flow cytometry. Conclusive comparison of naive and antigen-experienced compartments was prevented by the profiling of bulk unsorted PBMCs. The CMV infection status of donors was not known, potentially confounding age-related changes in expanded clonotypes. Compared with the aged group, more naive CD4+ T cells, fewer expanded clones and increased TCR diversity were shown by the long-lived group, suggesting age selection. Estimates of total diversity based on one million sequenced T cells were considered lower bounds and underestimates.

This clonotype appeared a few times. The antigen it recognizes is unknown. The input lacks base qualities; no much larger clone sits a single base away. The donors were roughly 38 Caucasian individuals from Russia, aged roughly 6 to 100 years, who were systemically healthy. Ten milliliters of peripheral blood were collected from each donor into EDTA-treated Vacutainer tubes. PBMCs were isolated by Ficoll-Paque density-gradient centrifugation, with at least 7 million obtained per sample. Trizol reagent was used to extract total RNA from the PBMCs, yielding at least 6 micrograms per sample. Naive CD45RAhigh/CD27high T cell percentages were measured by flow cytometry on a PBMC aliquot from every donor. V sheds 5 bases and J sheds 0 bases, leaving 14 bases between their ends. Reading the germline V gene gives CDR1 MDHEN and CDR2 SYDVKM. CDR3 length: 15 amino acids, cysteine to phenylalanine. The kept DNA is CDR3 alone, 45 bases in frame from the first base.

To prepare the library, 5' RACE was applied. The instrument was an Illumina HiSeq 2500. A second roughly 7 to 11 cycle PCR used a sample-barcoded 5' primer and a J-beta primer mix. A unique molecular identifier was introduced onto each TCR beta cDNA molecule by a template-switch 5' adaptor carrying 12 random nucleotides. Each sample yielded at least 2.5 million CDR3-containing paired-end reads. First-strand cDNA synthesis was performed from all RNA using the Mint cDNA synthesis kit, with priming by a TRBC-specific oligonucleotide. Following uracil-DNA glycosylase treatment, a first 18-cycle PCR with universal primers M1SS and BC2_uni_R was performed on all cDNA. As for the original processing: For normalization, 1 million high-quality reads were randomly selected from each sample, with every read carrying a distinct molecular identifier. Reads sharing molecular identifiers were discarded rather than binned into consensus sequences. CDR3 identification, clonotype clustering and error correction used MiTCR with a Q25 quality threshold and the strictest error-elimination algorithm. Lower-bound total TCR beta diversity was estimated with a nonparametric unseen species model using Euler transformation. TCRdb reprocessed the public reads (quality trimming at Q25 with fastp, clone calling with MiXCR) and kept in-frame beta chains. Rows with one shared CDR3 protein collapse into an entry with the most common genes and DNA. The V and J calls come from TCRdb's annotation, not from the publication. Recorded for this sample are over a million distinct CDR3 sequences; over 35% of them occurred a single time. The top ten clones comprise over 15% of the sample.

The specimen was blood. The rearrangement combines TRBV28 with TRBJ2-7; TRBD1 is possibly the D segment (6 matching bases). The clonotype was recovered from a woman aged 55-69 years in good health. This receptor has the CDR3 CASSRPGQFSYEQYF. Here is the DNA: TGTGCCAGCAGTCGCCCCGGACAGTTCTCCTACGAGCAGTACTTC.